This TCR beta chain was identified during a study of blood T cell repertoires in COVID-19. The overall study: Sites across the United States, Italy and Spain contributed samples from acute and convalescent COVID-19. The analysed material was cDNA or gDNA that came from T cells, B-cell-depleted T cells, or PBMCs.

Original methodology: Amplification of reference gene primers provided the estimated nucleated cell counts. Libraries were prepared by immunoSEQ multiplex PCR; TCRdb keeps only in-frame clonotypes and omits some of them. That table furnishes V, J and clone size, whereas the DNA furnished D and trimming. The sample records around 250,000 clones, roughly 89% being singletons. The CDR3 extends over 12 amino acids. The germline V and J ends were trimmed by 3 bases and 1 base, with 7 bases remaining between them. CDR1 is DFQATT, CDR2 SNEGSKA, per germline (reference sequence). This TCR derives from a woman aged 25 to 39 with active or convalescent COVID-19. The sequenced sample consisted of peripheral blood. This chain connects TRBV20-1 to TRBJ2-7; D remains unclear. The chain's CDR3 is CSASFPSYEQYF. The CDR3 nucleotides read TGCAGTGCTAGTTTCCCATCCTACGAGCAGTACTTC.